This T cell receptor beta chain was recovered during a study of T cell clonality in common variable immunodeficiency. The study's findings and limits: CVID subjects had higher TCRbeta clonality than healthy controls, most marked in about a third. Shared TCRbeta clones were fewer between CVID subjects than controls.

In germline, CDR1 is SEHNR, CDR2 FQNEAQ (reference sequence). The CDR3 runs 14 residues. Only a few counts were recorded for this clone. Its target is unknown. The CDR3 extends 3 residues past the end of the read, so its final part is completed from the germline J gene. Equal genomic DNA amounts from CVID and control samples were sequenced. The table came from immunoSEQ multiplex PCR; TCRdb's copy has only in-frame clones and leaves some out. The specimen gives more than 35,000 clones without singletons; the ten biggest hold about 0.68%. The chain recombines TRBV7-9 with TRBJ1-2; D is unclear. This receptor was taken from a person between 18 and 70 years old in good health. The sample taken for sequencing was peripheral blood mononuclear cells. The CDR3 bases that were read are TGTGCCAGCAGCTTAACCCTAGCGCACAATGAC. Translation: CASSLTLAHND. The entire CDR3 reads CASSLTLAHNDYTF.